This passage covers 31 T cell receptor beta chains from one sample sequenced in a study of cytomegalovirus exposure and HLA in healthy donors. Primers included in the PCR were 60 Vbeta and 13 Jbeta primers. TCRdb's copy holds only in-frame clones and misses some; the assay was immunoSEQ multiplex PCR. The data show 95,000 to 110,000 clones, 73% seen once. The sample comprised PBMCs. These receptors were collected from a young man in good health and CMV-seronegative.

The chain carries TRBV28 and TRBJ1-2; TRBD1 aligns across 7 bases. Trimming removed 3 bases from V and 2 bases from J; junction bases left unmatched: 0. The CDR3 covers 13 residues. Germline values: CDR1 MDHEN, CDR2 SYDVKM. The CDR3 nucleotides read TGTGCCAGCAGTTTGACAGGGAACTATGGCTACACCTTC. As protein: CASSLTGNYGYTF.

The chain employs TRBV9 and TRBJ2-2, with D possibly matching TRBD1 (6 bases). CDR1 is SGDLS, CDR2 YYNGEE, per germline. Trimming shortened V by 3 bases and J by 4 bases, and 16 bases separated the two germline ends. CDR3 length equals 16 residues. In nucleotides, the CDR3 is TGTGCCAGCAGCGGGGACCCAGGCAGGGGCACCGGGGAGCTGTTTTTT. This codes for CASSGDPGRGTGELFF. Full variable domain (remainder filled in from reference TRBV9 and TRBJ2-2): DSGVTQTPKHLITATGQRVTLRCSPRSGDLSVYWYQQSLDQGLQFLIQYYNGEERAKGNILERFSAQQFPDLHSELNLSSLELGDSALYFCASSGDPGRGTGELFFGEGSRLTVL.

The V and J genes are TRBV5-8 and TRBJ1-6; 8 nucleotides align to TRBD1. The V segment lost 2 bases and the J segment 11 bases; nucleotides outside the gene matches: 6. This CDR3 region has 14 residues. Germline V gene lookup returns CDR1 SGHTS and CDR2 YDEGEE. CDR3: CASSLSGQATPLHF. DNA of the CDR3: TGTGCCAGCAGCTTATCGGGACAGGCTACACCCCTCCACTTT.

This clone has a handful of counts. V and J are TRBV6-6 and TRBJ1-2; D perhaps matches TRBD1 (6 bases). The germline V gene has CDR1 MNHNY and CDR2 SVGAGI (reference sequence). V was cut by 7 bases and J by 7 bases, with 13 bases left in between. The CDR3 consists of 12 residues. CDR3 DNA: TGTGCCAGCATGCCGACAGGTCGTGGCTACACCTTC. Its translation is CASMPTGRGYTF.

J is TRBJ1-5 and V is TRBV6-6; perhaps TRBD1 as D (6 bases). Germline values: CDR1 MNHNY, CDR2 SVGAGI (reference sequence). This CDR3 spans 16 amino acids. The germline V and J ends were trimmed by 5 bases and 4 bases, with 18 bases remaining between them. The CDR3 coding sequence is TGTGCCAGCAGTCCCGCGGGGGGCGTAGGGAATCAGCCCCAGCATTTT. This codes for CASSPAGGVGNQPQHF.

The chain uses TRBV7-8 and TRBJ1-5, with 7 bases fitting TRBD1. V shed 7 bases and J 7 bases; nucleotides not matched to a gene: 13. The CDR3 runs to 15 residues. Germline V gene data show CDR1 as SGHVS and CDR2 as FQNEAQ. CDR3 DNA: TGTGCCAGCACCCCCCTGGGGGGACAGAGCCAGCCCCAGCATTTT. Translating gives CASTPLGGQSQPQHF.

V gene TRBV6-1 combines with J gene TRBJ2-1; 10 positions match TRBD2. The CDR3 covers 15 residues. Trimming took 2 bases from V and 5 from J; bases not matched to a gene: 3. Germline-derived CDR1 and CDR2 are MNHNS and SASEGT. In DNA, the CDR3 is TGTGCCAGCAGTGAACCCAGCGGGAGGGACAATGAGCAGTTCTTC. Protein product: CASSEPSGRDNEQFF.

The chain has TRBV18 and TRBJ1-1; possible D gene TRBD1, 5 bases. This CDR3 has 16 residues. Germline values: CDR1 KGHSH, CDR2 LQKENI. Trimming took 3 bases from V and 0 from J, leaving 14 bases between them. Written as DNA, the CDR3 is TGTGCCAGCTCACCCCTCTCCTTGGGGCTGAACACTGAAGCTTTCTTT. It specifies CASSPLSLGLNTEAFF. The full variable domain, in which reference TRBV18 and TRBJ1-1 provide the parts outside the CDR3, is NAGVMQNPRHLVRRRGQEARLRCSPMKGHSHVYWYRQLPEEGLKFMVYLQKENIIDESGMPKERFSAEFPKEGPSILRIQQVVRGDSAAYFCASSPLSLGLNTEAFFGQGTRLTVV.

This clone has at least ten counts. V is TRBV5-1 and J is TRBJ2-1; D may be TRBD2 (5 bases). V lost 4 bases and J 5 bases, leaving 16 bases between the germline ends. Germline V gene lookup returns CDR1 SGHRS and CDR2 YFSETQ. The CDR3 is 15 amino acids. As DNA, the CDR3 is TGCGCCAGCAGCAATCTAGCCGGAGTTGACAATGAGCAGTTCTTC. This gives the protein CASSNLAGVDNEQFF.

A single count supports this clone. The V call is TRBV27, the J call TRBJ2-1, with D possibly matching TRBD1 (5 bases). Germline V gives CDR1 MNHEY, CDR2 SMNVEV (reference sequence). The CDR3 contains 13 residues. Trimming took off 6 bases at V and 5 bases at J, with 11 bases between the two ends. CDR3: CASSVGLNNEQFF. CDR3 sequence (DNA): TGTGCCAGCAGCGTGGGGCTTAACAATGAGCAGTTCTTC.

The V call is TRBV5-1, the J call TRBJ2-5, with a possible D match to TRBD2 (6 bases). Trimming removed 3 bases from V and 6 bases from J, with 12 bases in between. The CDR3 has 13 amino acids. Germline loops: CDR1 SGHRS, CDR2 YFSETQ. CDR3 sequence reads: CASSYPGGKTQYF. As DNA, the CDR3 is TGCGCCAGCAGCTACCCCGGGGGAAAGACCCAGTACTTC.

This clone was observed a handful of times. The rearrangement links TRBV15 to TRBJ2-6, with D possibly matching TRBD1 (5 bases). V gave up 0 bases and J gave up 0 bases, with 12 bases separating them. CDR1 is LNHNV and CDR2 is YYDKDF in the germline V gene (reference sequence). The CDR3 extends over 18 amino acids. Here the CDR3 reads CATSRDSGLSSGANVLTF. For the CDR3, the DNA is TGTGCCACCAGCAGAGATTCAGGGCTGAGCTCTGGGGCCAACGTCCTGACTTTC.

The rearrangement uses TRBV20-1 and TRBJ2-7; no reliable D call. Trimming cost V 5 bases and J 4 bases, with 9 bases left between them. This CDR3 region has 11 residues. The germline V gene encodes CDR1 DFQATT and CDR2 SNEGSKA (reference sequence). In DNA, the CDR3 is TGCAGTGCTGCAGACTCATACGAGCAGTACTTC. Translating gives CSAADSYEQYF.

J is TRBJ2-1 and V is TRBV23-1; TRBD1 might be the D (6 bases). TRBV23-1 is placed among ORFs of uncertain function. Trimming took off 0 bases at V and 7 bases at J, with 19 bases between the two ends. The length of the CDR3 is 17 residues. The CDR3 sequence is CASSQSCSQGQVNEQFF. The CDR3 DNA reads TGCGCCAGCAGTCAATCGTGTTCTCAGGGGCAGGTTAATGAGCAGTTCTTC.

The J gene is TRBJ1-3, the V gene TRBV6-1, with 10 nucleotides matching TRBD1. With 5 bases clipped from V and 7 bases from J, the junction kept 5 bases outside the gene matches. The CDR3 runs 14 residues. CDR1 is MNHNS and CDR2 is SASEGT in the germline V gene. The CDR3 nucleotides read TGTGCCAGCAGTCTGACAGGGGGCAAGAACACCATATATTTT. Its translation is CASSLTGGKNTIYF.

The rearrangement joins TRBV9 to TRBJ2-5, with a tentative D call TRBD1 (5 bases). Germline V gene sequence: CDR1 SGDLS, CDR2 YYNGEE. Trimming left V 2 bases short and J 2 bases short, with 10 bases between. The CDR3 extends over 14 amino acids. Here the CDR3 DNA reads TGTGCCAGCAGCGTCTGGGGCCAACAAGAGACCCAGTACTTC. Amino acid sequence: CASSVWGQQETQYF.

The chain links TRBV30 to TRBJ1-2; D might be TRBD1 (5 bases). The V gene's germline CDR1 is GTSNPN and CDR2 SVGIG (reference sequence). The CDR3 runs 13 residues. V lost 3 bases to trimming and J lost 4 bases, with 12 bases between them. The DNA of the CDR3 is TGTGCCTGGAGCGCTGTGCAGGGCTATGGCTACACCTTC. Residues: CAWSAVQGYGYTF.

V usage is TRBV11-1 and J usage is TRBJ2-1; 8 nucleotides match TRBD2. CDR3 length equals 14 residues. J gave up 7 bases and V 5 bases, and 7 bases lay outside the gene matches. The germline gives CDR1 SGHAT, CDR2 FQDESV (reference sequence). For the CDR3, the DNA is TGTGCCAGCAGCAGCGGGAGTACATCGAATGAGCAGTTCTTC. This codes for CASSSGSTSNEQFF.

The chain combines TRBV19 with TRBJ1-2; 7 bases fit TRBD1. Losses at the gene ends were 4 bases for V and 1 base for J; bases not matched to a gene: 6. CDR3 length: 15 amino acids. Germline V gene data show CDR1 as LNHDA and CDR2 as SQIVND (reference sequence). CDR3 amino acids: CASSTSRDSNYGYTF. The CDR3 DNA reads TGTGCCAGTAGTACGTCCCGGGACAGTAACTATGGCTACACCTTC.

This clone was recorded once. The chain joins TRBV10-1 to TRBJ2-1; no firm D call. The CDR3 has 13 residues. CDR1 is WNHNN, CDR2 SYGVQD, per germline (reference sequence). Trimming removed 1 base from V and 7 bases from J, with 8 bases in between. The CDR3 sequence is CASSEWASNEQFF. CDR3 DNA: TGCGCCAGCAGTGAGTGGGCGAGTAATGAGCAGTTCTTC.

V gene TRBV5-1 combines with J gene TRBJ2-5; TRBD2 might be the D (6 bases). The germline V gene has CDR1 SGHRS and CDR2 YFSETQ. The CDR3 contains 14 residues. The V end lost 0 bases, the J end lost 5 bases, and 11 bases lay between the germline ends. CDR3: CASSLDTRGETQYF. The CDR3 nucleotides read TGCGCCAGCAGCTTGGATACCCGGGGGGAGACCCAGTACTTC.

CDR3 in amino acids: CSVRQAISYEQYF. The CDR3 nucleotides read TGCAGCGTGCGACAGGCGATCTCCTACGAGCAGTACTTC. V and J are TRBV29-1 and TRBJ2-7, with D tentatively TRBD1 (6 bases). V dropped 6 bases and J dropped 0 bases, with 12 bases sitting between them. Germline loops: CDR1 SQVTM, CDR2 ANQGSEA. The CDR3 covers 13 residues.

V usage is TRBV5-6 and J usage is TRBJ1-6; weak D call: TRBD1 (5 bases). CDR1 is SGHDT and CDR2 is YYEEEE in the germline V gene. V gave up 4 bases and J gave up 11 bases, with 13 bases separating them. The CDR3 extends over 13 amino acids. This CDR3 is CASSRGVQTPLHF. The CDR3 bases are TGTGCCAGCAGCCGGGGGGTACAGACACCCCTCCACTTT.

The table lists this clone with a few counts. This chain connects TRBV4-1 to TRBJ2-7; 16 bases agree with TRBD2. This CDR3 has 18 amino acids. Germline loops: CDR1 MGHRA, CDR2 YSYEKL. Trimming took 3 bases from V and 2 from J; bases not matched to a gene: 7. The CDR3 protein is CASSQGTSGRVLTYEQYF. DNA for the CDR3: TGCGCCAGCAGCCAGGGGACTAGCGGGAGGGTCCTGACCTACGAGCAGTACTTC.

This rearrangement joins TRBV28 to TRBJ2-1, with 8 bases identical to TRBD1. J gave up 0 bases and V 3 bases, and 4 bases lay outside the gene matches. Per the germline V gene, CDR1 is MDHEN and CDR2 is SYDVKM. This CDR3 spans 16 amino acids. The CDR3, as DNA: TGTGCCAGCAGTTTGGACAGGGTAGGCTCCTACAATGAGCAGTTCTTC. Encoded protein: CASSLDRVGSYNEQFF. Complete variable domain (other parts from reference TRBV28 and TRBJ2-1): DVKVTQSSRYLVKRTGEKVFLECVQDMDHENMFWYRQDPGLGLRLIYFSYDVKMKEKGDIPEGYSVSREKKERFSLILESASTNQTSMYLCASSLDRVGSYNEQFFGPGTRLTVL.

This clone was observed a single time. This chain joins TRBV10-2 and TRBJ2-1; TRBD2 agrees at 12 bases. The V and J ends lost 4 bases and 5 bases, in that order; junction bases with no gene match: 3. The V gene's germline CDR1 is WSHSY and CDR2 SAAADI. The CDR3 totals 15 residues. The CDR3: CASSGTSGKDNEQFF. CDR3 nucleotide sequence: TGCGCCAGCAGTGGGACTAGCGGGAAGGACAATGAGCAGTTCTTC.

The chain uses TRBV29-1 and TRBJ1-2; TRBD1 aligns across 12 bases. Germline values: CDR1 SQVTM, CDR2 ANQGSEA. Germline trimming cut 7 bases from V and 6 bases from J; bases unmatched to any gene: 3. This CDR3 comprises 12 residues. The CDR3 nucleotides read TGCAGCGCGGGGGACAGGGGGCATGGCTACACCTTC. Translating gives CSAGDRGHGYTF.

The chain carries TRBV6-5 and TRBJ2-3, with TRBD2 identical over 8 bases. V dropped 4 bases and J dropped 5; count of bases not matched to a gene: 5. This CDR3 has 14 amino acids. Per the germline V gene, CDR1 is MNHEY and CDR2 is SVGAGI. This CDR3 reads CASSSAGDIDTQYF. The CDR3 region has the DNA TGTGCCAGCAGTTCAGCGGGAGACATAGATACGCAGTATTTT.

The gene calls are TRBV6-1 and TRBJ2-5; TRBD2 agrees at 9 bases. This CDR3 spans 15 amino acids. V was clipped by 1 base and J by 11 bases; unmatched bases: 11. Germline V gene sequence: CDR1 MNHNS, CDR2 SASEGT. CDR3 in amino acids: CASSEDRSGGPLQYF. Written as DNA, the CDR3 is TGTGCCAGCAGTGAAGATAGGAGCGGGGGGCCTTTACAGTACTTC.

This clone was seen just once. The chain combines TRBV7-2 with TRBJ1-4; the D is unclear. Looked up from germline, CDR1 is SGHTA and CDR2 is FQGNSA. This CDR3 is 15 amino acids long. Trimming removed 3 bases at V and 0 bases at J, with 8 bases between. The CDR3 region has the DNA TGTGCCAGCAGCTTTTGGACTCCAACTAATGAAAAACTGTTTTTT. Translating it yields CASSFWTPTNEKLFF. The full variable domain, with the rest looked up from reference TRBV7-2 and TRBJ1-4, is GAGVSQSPSNKVTEKGKDVELRCDPISGHTALYWYRQSLGQGLEFLIYFQGNSAPDKSGLPSDRFSAERTGGSVSTLTIQRTQQEDSAVYLCASSFWTPTNEKLFFGSGTQLSVL.

The rearrangement joins TRBV14 to TRBJ2-2; the D is unclear. CDR1 is SGHDN and CDR2 is FVKESK in the germline V gene. This CDR3 has 15 residues. V was trimmed by 0 bases and J by 6 bases, leaving 11 bases between them. The CDR3, as DNA: TGTGCCAGCAGCCAAGATATACTGCTCCCCGGGGAGCTGTTTTTT. As protein: CASSQDILLPGELFF.